These 23 T cell receptor beta chains originate from one sample sequenced in a study of CD8+ T cells in alopecia areata. cDNA reverse transcribed from extracted RNA served as the sequencing template. Using immunoSEQ multiplex PCR, the repertoire was profiled, and TCRdb retains in-frame clones only, with some absent. The profile shows more than 110,000 clones, around 50% of them singletons. This specimen was CD4+ T cells sorted from blood, taken at week 0. The receptors originated from a human donor with alopecia areata.

The rearrangement joins TRBV23-1 to TRBJ2-1; tentative D call: TRBD1 (6 bases). TRBV23-1 is designated an ORF whose function remains uncertain. V lost 6 bases to trimming and J lost 2 bases, with 8 bases between them. The CDR3 has 13 amino acids. Written as DNA, the CDR3 is TGCGCCAGCAGACGGGACACCTACAATGAGCAGTTCTTC. This sequence encodes CASRRDTYNEQFF.

The rearrangement links TRBV7-2 to TRBJ2-7; 9 nucleotides match TRBD1. CDR1 and CDR2 (germline): SGHTA, FQGNSA. V lost 5 bases to trimming and J lost 3 bases; unmatched junction nucleotides: 5. The CDR3 has 14 amino acids. The CDR3 nucleotides read TGTGCCAGCAGCCCTCAGGGACAGGGCTACGAGCAGTACTTC. Translation: CASSPQGQGYEQYF.

The chain couples TRBV5-1 to TRBJ1-1; D is uncertain. Germline V CDR1 and CDR2: SGHRS, YFSETQ. The CDR3 contains 15 residues. With 3 bases removed from V and 7 bases from J, the gap between germline ends came to 19 bases. This CDR3 reads CASSSIPEKGGEAFF. The DNA for the CDR3 is TGCGCCAGCAGCTCGATACCGGAGAAGGGAGGTGAAGCTTTCTTT.

The chain combines TRBV6-4 with TRBJ2-3, with 7 bases identical to TRBD1. CDR3 length: 15 amino acids. The germline gives CDR1 MRHNA, CDR2 SNTAGT. V trimming: 2 bases; J trimming: 0 bases; junction bases outside the gene matches: 2. CDR3 nucleotides: TGTGCCAGCAGTGACCAGGGGGAGAGCACAGATACGCAGTATTTT. Translated, it gives CASSDQGESTDTQYF.

V usage is TRBV19 and J usage is TRBJ2-7; D may be TRBD1 (5 bases). The germline V gene has CDR1 LNHDA and CDR2 SQIVND (reference sequence). This CDR3 region has 13 residues. Trimming pared 7 bases from V and 1 base from J, leaving 11 bases between. The CDR3 DNA follows: TGTGCCAGTACTAAGACAGATTCCTACGAGCAGTACTTC. Residues: CASTKTDSYEQYF.

The chain carries TRBV30 and TRBJ2-6; tentative D call: TRBD1 (6 bases). There are 17 residues in the CDR3. Germline V gene lookup returns CDR1 GTSNPN and CDR2 SVGIG (reference sequence). V was shortened by 2 bases and J by 1 base, with 15 bases between the two germline ends. CDR3 protein: CAWSRGSQGSGANVLTF. In nucleotides, the CDR3 is TGTGCCTGGAGTCGTGGATCTCAGGGGTCTGGGGCCAACGTCCTGACTTTC.

The V call is TRBV27, the J call TRBJ1-4, with D unresolved. CDR1 and CDR2 from the germline V gene are MNHEY and SMNVEV (reference sequence). The V and J ends lost 6 bases and 2 bases respectively, with 10 bases between them. The CDR3 has 14 amino acids. The CDR3 DNA is TGTGCCAGCAGAAGGGCCGCCACTAATGAAAAACTGTTTTTT. Translating it yields CASRRAATNEKLFF. Full variable domain (remainder filled in from reference TRBV27 and TRBJ1-4): EAQVTQNPRYLITVTGKKLTVTCSQNMNHEYMSWYRQDPGLGLRQIYYSMNVEVTDKGDVPEGYKVSRKEKRNFPLILESPSPNQTSLYFCASRRAATNEKLFFGSGTQLSVL.

The chain couples TRBV18 to TRBJ2-5, with 8 bases aligning to TRBD1. Germline CDR1 reads KGHSH; CDR2 reads LQKENI. The J segment lost 2 bases and the V segment lost 4 bases, leaving 6 bases of the junction unmatched. CDR3 length equals 15 residues. CDR3 region: CASSLRQGSQETQYF. CDR3 DNA sequence: TGTGCCAGCTCACTACGACAGGGGAGTCAAGAGACCCAGTACTTC.

V gene TRBV5-1 combines with J gene TRBJ2-3; D is ambiguous. Trimming took off 5 bases at V and 2 bases at J, with 12 bases between the two ends. Germline V gives CDR1 SGHRS, CDR2 YFSETQ. This CDR3 is 14 amino acids long. The CDR3: CASSLGTLTDTQYF. The CDR3 DNA sequence: TGCGCCAGCAGTCTGGGTACCCTCACAGATACGCAGTATTTT.

Only a few counts were recorded for this clone. The V gene is TRBV5-1, the J gene TRBJ1-2; no clear D gene. V lost 3 bases to trimming and J lost 3 bases, with 9 bases between them. The germline V gene has CDR1 SGHRS and CDR2 YFSETQ. The CDR3 loop spans 13 amino acids. This CDR3 reads CASSSLGDYGYTF. CDR3 bases: TGCGCCAGCAGCTCCCTTGGGGACTATGGCTACACCTTC.

This clone was observed a few times. DNA of the CDR3: TGTGCCTGCATCCTGGGAAGAGCTTTCTTT. Its translation is CACILGRAFF. The rearrangement uses TRBV30 and TRBJ1-1, with D unresolved. The CDR3 consists of 10 residues. Germline CDR1 and CDR2: GTSNPN and SVGIG (reference sequence). Trimming took 6 bases from V and 10 from J, leaving 12 bases between them.

The chain couples TRBV6-5 to TRBJ2-3; D perhaps matches TRBD2 (6 bases). This CDR3 comprises 14 residues. Trimming cost V 6 bases and J 0 bases, with 10 bases left between them. Germline V gene data show CDR1 as MNHEY and CDR2 as SVGAGI. CDR3 DNA sequence: TGTGCCAGCAGGTCGGGGGACAGCACAGATACGCAGTATTTT. Encoded protein: CASRSGDSTDTQYF.

The chain uses TRBV7-9 and TRBJ1-2, with 9 bases lining up with TRBD1. The CDR3 extends over 15 amino acids. The J segment lost 3 bases and the V segment lost 5 bases, leaving 7 bases of the junction unmatched. Germline V CDR1 and CDR2: SEHNR, FQNEAQ (reference sequence). CDR3 coding DNA: TGTGCCAGCAGCCTCCAGGGACAGGGTGACTATGGCTACACCTTC. Its translation is CASSLQGQGDYGYTF.

This chain connects TRBV5-1 to TRBJ2-2; 9 bases are shared with TRBD2. Germline V gene lookup returns CDR1 SGHRS and CDR2 YFSETQ. CDR3 length equals 15 residues. V was pared by 4 bases and J by 5 bases, with 6 bases of the junction left unmatched. The CDR3 nucleotides are TGCGCCAGCAGCAGCGGGACTAGCAGGACCGGGGAGCTGTTTTTT. As protein: CASSSGTSRTGELFF.

This sequence joins TRBV7-9 and TRBJ1-1, with D tentatively TRBD1 (6 bases). Trimming removed 0 bases at V and 2 bases at J, with 10 bases between. The CDR3 totals 15 residues. Germline lookup yields CDR1 SEHNR and CDR2 FQNEAQ (reference sequence). CDR3 sequence reads: CASSLAGALNTEAFF. The DNA for the CDR3 is TGTGCCAGCAGCTTAGCGGGGGCTCTTAACACTGAAGCTTTCTTT.

This sequence joins TRBV11-1 and TRBJ1-6, with unresolved D. V was shortened by 5 bases and J by 16 bases, with 9 bases between the two germline ends. This CDR3 has 10 residues. Germline CDR1 reads SGHAT; CDR2 reads FQDESV (reference sequence). The CDR3 protein is CASSHGGLHF. CDR3 DNA sequence: TGTGCCAGCAGCCATGGAGGGCTCCACTTT.

The rearrangement uses TRBV7-3 and TRBJ2-5; 10 bases align to TRBD1. The CDR3 loop spans 14 amino acids. Germline V CDR1 and CDR2: SGHTA, FQGTGA. Germline trimming cut 4 bases from V and 5 bases from J; bases unmatched to any gene: 4. CDR3 in amino acids: CASSSDRGRETQYF. Written as DNA, the CDR3 is TGTGCCAGCAGCTCCGACAGGGGGCGCGAGACCCAGTACTTC.

The J gene is TRBJ1-6, the V gene TRBV4-3; D not resolved. The CDR3 extends over 16 amino acids. Deletions cut 0 bases from V and 5 bases from J, with 11 bases between. Germline CDR1 and CDR2: LGHNA and YSLEER. CDR3 residues: CASSQDFNGHNSPLHF. CDR3 nucleotides: TGCGCCAGCAGCCAAGATTTCAACGGACATAATTCACCCCTCCACTTT.

This clone was picked up a small number of times. V gene TRBV5-4 combines with J gene TRBJ2-2; possibly TRBD1 or TRBD2 for D (5 bases each). Trimming stripped 4 bases from V and 5 bases from J, with 6 bases between. The CDR3 is 12 residues long. CDR1 is SGHNT and CDR2 is YYREEE in the germline V gene (reference sequence). In DNA form, the CDR3 reads TGTGCCAGCAGCGGGGGTACCGGGGAGCTGTTTTTT. Translation: CASSGGTGELFF.

The chain recombines TRBV6-5 with TRBJ1-2; D remains ambiguous. V was shortened by 2 bases and J by 4 bases, with 8 bases between the two germline ends. CDR1 is MNHEY and CDR2 is SVGAGI in the germline V gene. The CDR3 length is 13 residues. The CDR3 protein is CASSYLGFYGYTF. In DNA, the CDR3 is TGTGCCAGCAGTTACCTCGGCTTCTATGGCTACACCTTC.

The genes are TRBV5-1 and TRBJ2-5, with TRBD1 matching over 9 bases. J gave up 5 bases and V 3 bases, and 8 bases lay outside the gene matches. CDR3 size: 15 residues. CDR1 and CDR2 (germline): SGHRS, YFSETQ. CDR3 in DNA: TGCGCCAGCAGCTGGGGACAGGGCTTGGTGGAGACCCAGTACTTC. It yields the protein CASSWGQGLVETQYF. The full variable domain, rest sourced from reference TRBV5-1 and TRBJ2-5, is KAGVTQTPRYLIKTRGQQVTLSCSPISGHRSVSWYQQTPGQGLQFLFEYFSETQRNKGNFPGRFSGRQFSNSRSEMNVSTLELGDSALYLCASSWGQGLVETQYFGPGTRLLVL.

This sequence joins TRBV7-2 and TRBJ2-7; the D gene is possibly TRBD2 (6 bases). This CDR3 is 15 amino acids long. Germline assignment: CDR1 SGHTA and CDR2 FQGNSA. V gave up 2 bases and J gave up 1 base, with 12 bases separating them. The CDR3 DNA reads as TGTGCCAGCAGCTTATCTTGGGGGGATTCCTACGAGCAGTACTTC. Translation: CASSLSWGDSYEQYF.

V usage is TRBV18 and J usage is TRBJ2-3, with a tentative D call TRBD2 (5 bases). This CDR3 region has 13 residues. V gave up 3 bases and J gave up 5 bases, with 9 bases separating them. CDR1 is KGHSH, CDR2 LQKENI, per germline. The CDR3 region is CASSPRAGDTQYF. For the CDR3, the DNA is TGTGCCAGCTCACCCCGGGCGGGAGATACGCAGTATTTT.